This T cell receptor (beta chain) is drawn from a study of T cell repertoires in cytomegalovirus infection. Study as a whole: CMV epitopes used comprised recently identified HLA-C-restricted ones and well-studied HLA-B-restricted ones. It was the public TCR beta signatures that indicated both CMV infection and matching HLA type. Findings of the study overall: Public TCR beta family frequency separated CMV-and-HLA carriers, including in an independent cohort. Dominant in the ex vivo response were TCR beta clonotypes restricted by HLA-C and specific for CMV.

V was shortened by 5 bases and J by 7 bases, with 11 bases between the two germline ends. Germline values: CDR1 SGHTA, CDR2 FQGNSA. The CDR3 has 13 residues. TCRdb re-called the reads with MiXCR, one entry per CDR3 protein. The sample lists 65,000 to 85,000 distinct CDR3 sequences; about 27% were seen once. This clonotype was found a few times. Its specificity is not known. The specimen comprised CD8+ T cells from cultured PBMCs, sampled from culture after CMV antigen stimulation. The clonotype comes from a human donor in good health (CMV status not recorded). Some clones in this sample may be carry-over from other donors' samples. This rearrangement joins TRBV7-2 to TRBJ2-2, with D possibly matching TRBD2 (7 bases). The CDR3 sequence: CASSPGGLGELFF. The CDR3 bases are TGTGCCAGCAGCCCGGGGGGCCTCGGGGAGCTGTTTTTT.